This T cell receptor beta chain was sequenced during a study of shared clonotypes between healthy human individuals. Sequenced by immunoSEQ multiplex PCR; TCRdb stores in-frame clones only, minus some. Among 2 million or so clones listed, about 95% were seen once. Germline V gene sequence: CDR1 ENHRY, CDR2 SYGVKD. The CDR3 covers 16 residues. Trimming cost V 2 bases and J 0 bases; bases outside gene matches: 2. The genes are TRBV10-3 and TRBJ2-3, with 10 bases aligning to TRBD2. The sequenced sample consisted of naive CD4+ T cells sorted from blood. Subset in this sample: CD45RA+ positively selected. The receptor was derived from a man younger than 30 in good health. The CDR3 DNA reads as TGTGCCATCAGTGAGGGTAGCGGGGGGAGCACAGATACGCAGTATTTT. The encoded protein is CAISEGSGGSTDTQYF.